One sample yielded the 7 T cell receptor beta chains listed below, sequenced in a study of shared clonotypes between healthy human individuals. The protocol was immunoSEQ multiplex PCR, while the TCRdb copy is restricted to in-frame clones and leaves out a portion. The table has around 330,000 clones, under 80% seen once; the top ten hold 10%. The source material was memory CD4+ T cells sorted from blood. Subset: CD45RA-negative fraction. The receptors were gathered from a man aged 25-45 years in good health.

The chain uses TRBV29-1 and TRBJ2-5; D unclear. V gave up 4 bases and J gave up 7 bases, with 7 bases separating them. Germline V gene lookup returns CDR1 SQVTM and CDR2 ANQGSEA. This CDR3 comprises 10 residues. This chain's CDR3 is CSVVVGTQYF. In DNA, the CDR3 is TGCAGCGTTGTGGTAGGGACCCAGTACTTC. Full variable domain (missing parts from reference TRBV29-1 and TRBJ2-5): SAVISQKPSRDICQRGTSLTIQCQVDSQVTMMFWYRQQPGQSLTLIATANQGSEATYESGFVIDKFPISRPNLTFSTLTVSNMSPEDSSIYLCSVVVGTQYFGPGTRLLVL.

The chain joins TRBV6-6 to TRBJ2-7; weak D call: TRBD2 (5 bases). Germline CDR1 and CDR2: MNHNY and SVGAGI (reference sequence). This CDR3 comprises 15 residues. V was clipped by 6 bases and J by 3 bases, with 18 bases between them. The CDR3: CASSRVGVVNYEQYF. The CDR3, as DNA: TGTGCCAGCAGCCGTGTCGGGGTTGTAAACTACGAGCAGTACTTC.

The J gene is TRBJ2-1, the V gene TRBV5-6; the D gene is possibly TRBD2 (6 bases). This CDR3 comprises 13 residues. CDR1 and CDR2 (germline): SGHDT, YYEEEE. V dropped 1 base and J dropped 12 bases, with 14 bases sitting between them. The CDR3 DNA reads as TGTGCCAGCAGCTTGATCGCGGGATTAAGGCAGTTCTTC. It encodes CASSLIAGLRQFF.

This clone was seen a handful of times. V gene TRBV7-9 combines with J gene TRBJ2-4, with 7 bases lining up with TRBD1. V shed 5 bases and J 0 bases; nucleotides not matched to a gene: 7. The CDR3 is 16 residues long. Germline lookup yields CDR1 SEHNR and CDR2 FQNEAQ (reference sequence). The CDR3 protein is CASSRQGPEAKNIQYF. The CDR3 DNA is TGTGCCAGCAGCAGACAGGGACCAGAAGCCAAAAACATTCAGTACTTC. Together with reference TRBV7-9 and TRBJ2-4, the CDR3 gives the full variable domain: DTGVSQNPRHKITKRGQNVTFRCDPISEHNRLYWYRQTLGQGPEFLTYFQNEAQLEKSRLLSDRFSAERPKGSFSTLEIQRTEQGDSAMYLCASSRQGPEAKNIQYFGAGTRLSVL.

The V gene is TRBV7-3, the J gene TRBJ2-1; D uncertain. Per the germline V gene, CDR1 is SGHTA and CDR2 is FQGTGA. V was pared by 4 bases and J by 6 bases, with 13 bases between. The CDR3 has 14 residues. The CDR3 region is CASSSTPRANEQFF. CDR3 DNA sequence: TGTGCCAGCAGCTCTACTCCCCGAGCCAATGAGCAGTTCTTC.

The CDR3 DNA reads as TGTGCCAGCAGTTTAGGTGGAGGCTACAATGAGCAGTTCTTC. It specifies CASSLGGGYNEQFF. The rearrangement links TRBV28 to TRBJ2-1; D might be TRBD2 (5 bases). The CDR3 is 14 amino acids. Germline V lookup: CDR1 MDHEN, CDR2 SYDVKM. The V end lost 2 bases, the J end lost 3 bases, and 8 bases lay between the germline ends.

The V gene is TRBV11-2, the J gene TRBJ2-5; 7 bases match TRBD1. Germline lookup yields CDR1 SGHAT and CDR2 FQNNGV. The length of the CDR3 is 13 residues. J was trimmed by 3 bases and V by 5 bases; bases with no gene match: 3. The CDR3 DNA reads as TGTGCCAGCAGCCCCGGACAGGAAGAGACCCAGTACTTC. It specifies CASSPGQEETQYF.